This is a list of T cell receptor beta chains from one sample in a study of cytomegalovirus exposure and HLA in healthy donors. Assay used: immunoSEQ multiplex PCR; TCRdb lists only in-frame clones, some missing. The sample has 150,000 to 190,000 clones; roughly 75% are singletons. The source material was PBMCs. These receptors all stem from a man between 18 and 29 years old in good health and CMV-seronegative. The CDR3 runs from the conserved cysteine through the conserved F or W. A D gene is named only where the DNA matches it firmly. A clone size is listed for some rows: how often the clone was seen (once, few, many), or a class if it is expanded.

D gene | clone size | J gene | V gene | CDR3 DNA | CDR3 protein
TRBD1 | NA | TRBJ1-2 | TRBV6-1 | TGTGCCAGCACTTCCGACAGGGTTGGCTACACCTTC | CASTSDRVGYTF
TRBD1 | NA | TRBJ2-3 | TRBV10-3 | TGTGCCATCAGTCCTGGACAGGAGAGGTTTTCAGATACGCAGTATTTT | CAISPGQERFSDTQYF
NA | NA | TRBJ2-1 | TRBV2 | TGTGCCAGCGTGGTGTGGTCCGGTGAGCAGTTCTTC | CASVVWSGEQFF
NA | NA | TRBJ1-4 | TRBV7-9 | TGTGCCAGCAGCTTAGGCCACCCACGGGGGGCACCTAATGAAAAACTGTTTTTT | CASSLGHPRGAPNEKLFF
NA | NA | TRBJ2-7 | TRBV27 | TGTGCCAGCAGTTTCACTGCGGGTTCAACGGGCGAGCAGTACTTC | CASSFTAGSTGEQYF
TRBD2 | few | TRBJ2-1 | TRBV27 | TGTGCCAGCAGACTATCCCGGACTAGCGGATACAATGAGCAGTTCTTC | CASRLSRTSGYNEQFF
TRBD2 | NA | TRBJ2-5 | TRBV13 | TGTGCCAGCAGCTTGGGGACTAAACGAGAGACCCAGTACTTC | CASSLGTKRETQYF
TRBD2 | NA | TRBJ2-1 | TRBV5-1 | TGCGCCAGCAGCTTCGGGACTAGCGGTAACAATGAGCAGTTCTTC | CASSFGTSGNNEQFF
NA | NA | TRBJ1-1 | TRBV18 | TGTGCCAGCTCACCCGGGAGGGGGAACACTGAAGCTTTCTTT | CASSPGRGNTEAFF
TRBD1 | NA | TRBJ1-1 | TRBV2 | TGTGCCGGGATGACAGGGGGCACTGAAGCTTTCTTT | CAGMTGGTEAFF
NA | NA | TRBJ1-1 | TRBV7-8 | TGTGCCAGCAGCGCGACAGATCCAACTGAAGCTTTCTTT | CASSATDPTEAFF
TRBD2 | NA | TRBJ2-7 | TRBV4-1 | TGCGCCAGCAGCCAAGTCGCCCGGGACTACTCCTACGAGCAGTACTTC | CASSQVARDYSYEQYF
NA | NA | TRBJ2-2 | TRBV4-1 | TGCGCCAGCAGCCATAGGGGGGGGTGGGGGGAGCTGTTTTTT | CASSHRGGWGELFF
NA | NA | TRBJ1-1 | TRBV11-2 | TGTGCCAGCAGCTCACTGAGGGGGAGCACTGAAGCTTTCTTT | CASSSLRGSTEAFF
NA | NA | TRBJ2-7 | TRBV7-9 | TGTGCCATCCAGCGCGAGGGCGAGCAGTACTTC | CAIQREGEQYF
NA | NA | TRBJ2-3 | TRBV5-1 | TGCGCCAGCAGCTTGGCGAGCCCCTCGGATACGCAGTATTTT | CASSLASPSDTQYF
TRBD2 | few | TRBJ2-3 | TRBV4-2 | TGTGCCAGCAGCCAAGAGTTTCTAGCGGGACCCACAGATACGCAGTATTTT | CASSQEFLAGPTDTQYF
TRBD2 | NA | TRBJ2-7 | TRBV6-6 | TGTGCCAGCAGCCCACTAGCGGGAAACATCTACGAGCAGTACTTC | CASSPLAGNIYEQYF
TRBD1 | NA | TRBJ2-7 | TRBV5-6 | TGTGCCAGCAGCTTGGACCTAGGGGGCCCGGGGAGAGGTTACGAGCAGTACTTC | CASSLDLGGPGRGYEQYF
NA | NA | TRBJ2-3 | TRBV27 | TGTGCCAGCAGTTTGGGCGTCGGCAATACGCAGTATTTT | CASSLGVGNTQYF
TRBD1 | NA | TRBJ1-5 | TRBV28 | TGTGCCAGCAGACCGACAGGGGGCCGGCCCCAGCATTTT | CASRPTGGRPQHF
TRBD2 | NA | TRBJ2-7 | TRBV7-2 | TGTGCCAGCAGCTCGCTAGCGGGAGCTGAAGAGCAGTACTTC | CASSSLAGAEEQYF
TRBD1 | NA | TRBJ1-4 | TRBV6-5 | TGTGCCAGCAGCCCGGACAGGGTTAGTACGGAAAAACTGTTTTTT | CASSPDRVSTEKLFF
NA | NA | TRBJ2-1 | TRBV9 | TGTGCCAGCAGCGCCTCAGGGCTTGAGCAGTTCTTC | CASSASGLEQFF
TRBD2 | NA | TRBJ2-1 | TRBV7-9 | TGTTCCAGCAGCTTAGTAGGTAGCGGGAAGATCAATGAGCAGTTCTTC | CSSSLVGSGKINEQFF
NA | NA | TRBJ2-2 | TRBV27 | TGTGCCAGCAGTTCGGCAGGAAACACCGGGGAGCTGTTTTTT | CASSSAGNTGELFF
NA | NA | TRBJ2-7 | TRBV2 | TGTGCCAGCAGAAGAGAACGTCCCCCTACCTACGAGCAGTACTTC | CASRRERPPTYEQYF
NA | NA | TRBJ2-7 | TRBV4-3 | TGCGCCAGCAGCCAACACATAAGCTCCTACGAGCAGTACTTC | CASSQHISSYEQYF